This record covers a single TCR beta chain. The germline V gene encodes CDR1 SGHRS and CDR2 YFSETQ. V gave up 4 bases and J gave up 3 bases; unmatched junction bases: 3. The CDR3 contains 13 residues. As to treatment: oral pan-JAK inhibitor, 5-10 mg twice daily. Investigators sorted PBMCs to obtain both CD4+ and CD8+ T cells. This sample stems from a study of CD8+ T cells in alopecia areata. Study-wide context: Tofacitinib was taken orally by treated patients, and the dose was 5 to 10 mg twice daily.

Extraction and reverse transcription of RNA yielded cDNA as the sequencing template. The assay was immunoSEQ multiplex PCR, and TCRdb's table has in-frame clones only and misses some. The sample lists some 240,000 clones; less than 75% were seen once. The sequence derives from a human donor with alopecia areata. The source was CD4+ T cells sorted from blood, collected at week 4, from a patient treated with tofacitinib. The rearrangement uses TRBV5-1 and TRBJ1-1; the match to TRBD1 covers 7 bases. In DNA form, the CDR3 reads TGCGCCAGCAGCCGGGGGACAGACACTGAAGCTTTCTTT. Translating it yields CASSRGTDTEAFF.